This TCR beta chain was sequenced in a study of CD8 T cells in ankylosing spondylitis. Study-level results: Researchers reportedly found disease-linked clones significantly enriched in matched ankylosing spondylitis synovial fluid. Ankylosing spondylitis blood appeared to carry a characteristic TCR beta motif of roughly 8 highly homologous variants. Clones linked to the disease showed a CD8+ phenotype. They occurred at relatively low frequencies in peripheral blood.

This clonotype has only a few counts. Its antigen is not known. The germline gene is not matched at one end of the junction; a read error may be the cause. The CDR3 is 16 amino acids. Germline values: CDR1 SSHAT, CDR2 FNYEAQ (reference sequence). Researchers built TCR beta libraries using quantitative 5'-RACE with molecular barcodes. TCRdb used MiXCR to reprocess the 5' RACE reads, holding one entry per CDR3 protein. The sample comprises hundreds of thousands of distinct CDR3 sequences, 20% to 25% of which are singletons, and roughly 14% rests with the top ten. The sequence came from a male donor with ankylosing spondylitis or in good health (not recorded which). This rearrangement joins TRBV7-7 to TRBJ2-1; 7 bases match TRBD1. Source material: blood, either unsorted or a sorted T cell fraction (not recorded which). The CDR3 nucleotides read TGTGCTAGCAGACTCCGGGACAGACGTCAAAACAATGAGCAGTTCTTC. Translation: CASRLRDRRQNNEQFF. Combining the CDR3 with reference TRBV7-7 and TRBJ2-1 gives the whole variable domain GAGVSQSPRYKVTKRGQDVTLRCDPISSHATLYWYQQALGQGPEFLTYFNYEAQPDKSGLPSDRFSAERPEGSISTLTIQRTEQRDSAMYRCASRLRDRRQNNEQFFGPGTRLTVL.